The 18 T cell receptor beta chains in this list originate from one sample, sequenced in a study of T cell responses to AZD1222 COVID-19 vaccine. The protocol was immunoSEQ multiplex PCR, while the TCRdb copy is restricted to in-frame clones and leaves out a portion. The table lists tens of thousands of clones, 70% to 90% of them singletons. Source: peripheral blood, taken on day 0 of AZD1222 vaccination. The receptors derive from an adult in good health.

The chain carries TRBV28 and TRBJ1-2; D is unclear. In germline, CDR1 is MDHEN, CDR2 SYDVKM. V lost 4 bases, J lost 7 bases, and 4 bases lay in between. CDR3 length: 10 amino acids. The CDR3 bases are TGTGCCAGCAGTTCCCCTGGCTACACCTTC. Amino acid sequence: CASSSPGYTF.

This rearrangement joins TRBV7-9 to TRBJ1-2; D may be TRBD1 (5 bases). The V end lost 6 bases, the J end lost 2 bases, and 10 bases lay between the germline ends. The CDR3 runs 13 residues. Per the germline V gene, CDR1 is SEHNR and CDR2 is FQNEAQ (reference sequence). The chain's CDR3 is CASRKEGNYGYTF. CDR3 bases: TGTGCCAGCAGGAAGGAGGGGAACTATGGCTACACCTTC.

The chain is built from TRBV6-1 and TRBJ2-7; TRBD2 is a possible D gene (6 bases). The V end lost 4 bases, the J end lost 4 bases, and 20 bases lay between the germline ends. Germline values: CDR1 MNHNS, CDR2 SASEGT. The CDR3 totals 16 residues. The CDR3 region has the DNA TGTGCCAGCAGTGGGGACTGGCGGAGGGCCTCGTACGAGCAGTACTTC. Its protein is CASSGDWRRASYEQYF.

Remarks on this clone: The missing conserved phenylalanine or tryptophan at the end of this CDR3 makes a read error likely. No DNA is shown, since the ends of the CDR3 on it are uncertain; the CDR3 is the one TCRdb lists. CDR3 residues: CASSSLGA. The chain couples TRBV5-6 to TRBJ2-2. The CDR3 is 8 amino acids in total, end residues counted. The germline V gene encodes CDR1 SGHDT and CDR2 YYEEEE.

This rearrangement joins TRBV28 to TRBJ2-3; D ambiguous. Germline assignment: CDR1 MDHEN and CDR2 SYDVKM. Trimming left V 7 bases short and J 2 bases short, with 10 bases between. The CDR3 is made up of 13 amino acids. DNA for the CDR3: TGTGCCAGCAACCTACGGGTCACAGATACGCAGTATTTT. Its protein product is CASNLRVTDTQYF.

In its sample, this clone was seen a few times. The V gene is TRBV28, the J gene TRBJ2-1; 11 positions match TRBD2. The CDR3 is 18 amino acids. CDR1 and CDR2 from the germline V gene are MDHEN and SYDVKM. Trimming at V came to 5 bases and at J to 5 bases, leaving 14 bases not matched to a gene. CDR3 DNA: TGTGCCAGCAGTGCAGACCCGGGCCTAGCGGGAGGCGACAATGAGCAGTTCTTC. It encodes CASSADPGLAGGDNEQFF. Full variable domain (outside the CDR3, taken from reference TRBV28 and TRBJ2-1): DVKVTQSSRYLVKRTGEKVFLECVQDMDHENMFWYRQDPGLGLRLIYFSYDVKMKEKGDIPEGYSVSREKKERFSLILESASTNQTSMYLCASSADPGLAGGDNEQFFGPGTRLTVL.

The chain couples TRBV28 to TRBJ2-1; tentative D call: TRBD2 (6 bases). The CDR3 consists of 12 residues. V lost 5 bases and J 5 bases, leaving 7 bases between the germline ends. In germline, CDR1 is MDHEN, CDR2 SYDVKM. The CDR3 nucleotides are TGTGCCAGCAGTACTAGCAACAATGAGCAGTTCTTC. Protein product: CASSTSNNEQFF.

V is TRBV14 and J is TRBJ2-7; D perhaps matches TRBD2 (6 bases). There are 17 residues in the CDR3. The germline V gene encodes CDR1 SGHDN and CDR2 FVKESK. Trimming left V 3 bases short and J 2 bases short, with 20 bases between. CDR3 sequence: CASSHPPGVSGAYEQYF. CDR3 bases: TGTGCCAGCAGCCACCCCCCCGGAGTTAGCGGCGCCTACGAGCAGTACTTC.

V gene TRBV7-2 combines with J gene TRBJ2-1; 8 positions match TRBD2. Per the germline V gene, CDR1 is SGHTA and CDR2 is FQGNSA. CDR3 length: 15 amino acids. V was pared by 4 bases and J by 7 bases, with 9 bases of the junction left unmatched. CDR3 loop: CASSSLWTSMNEQFF. The CDR3 nucleotides read TGTGCCAGCAGCTCACTGTGGACTAGCATGAATGAGCAGTTCTTC.

The chain uses TRBV28 and TRBJ2-4, with 7 bases aligning to TRBD2. This CDR3 has 15 residues. Germline V gene sequence: CDR1 MDHEN, CDR2 SYDVKM. V shed 6 bases and J 6 bases; nucleotides not matched to a gene: 11. CDR3 nucleotide sequence: TGTGCCAGCAGCTACGGACGGGGGGTCGGAAACATTCAGTACTTC. It specifies CASSYGRGVGNIQYF.

The chain uses TRBV11-2 and TRBJ1-2; possible D gene TRBD1, 5 bases. The V end was cut by 3 bases, the J end by 4 bases, with 9 bases between. Germline CDR1 reads SGHAT; CDR2 reads FQNNGV. The CDR3 contains 13 residues. The CDR3 region has the DNA TGTGCCAGCAGCTTGCTGGGGACCTATGGCTACACCTTC. Translated, it gives CASSLLGTYGYTF.

This clone was detected once. V is TRBV19 and J is TRBJ2-1; TRBD1 or TRBD2 may be the D gene (6 bases each). The CDR3 is made up of 13 amino acids. Trimming removed 5 bases from V and 12 bases from J, with 17 bases in between. CDR1 is LNHDA, CDR2 SQIVND, per germline (reference sequence). As DNA, the CDR3 is TGTGCCAGTAGTTCCCAGGGGCAGGAGGGGCAGTTCTTC. Translation: CASSSQGQEGQFF.

J is TRBJ2-4 and V is TRBV4-1; a weak D match, TRBD2 (6 bases). Trimming removed 4 bases from V and 6 bases from J, with 13 bases in between. Germline CDR1 MGHRA, CDR2 YSYEKL. The length of the CDR3 is 14 residues. CDR3 DNA sequence: TGCGCCAGCAGCCCACGGGAGTGGGGAAACATTCAGTACTTC. Its protein is CASSPREWGNIQYF.

This clone was detected a few times. This chain uses TRBV7-9 with TRBJ1-4, with 9 bases lining up with TRBD1. V shed 3 bases, J shed 8 bases, and the junction held 7 bases outside the gene matches. Looked up from germline, CDR1 is SEHNR and CDR2 is FQNEAQ (reference sequence). This CDR3 region has 15 residues. CDR3 amino acids: CASSFRGTGQEKLFF. The CDR3 bases are TGTGCCAGCAGCTTTCGGGGGACAGGGCAGGAAAAACTGTTTTTT. Combining the CDR3 with reference TRBV7-9 and TRBJ1-4 gives the whole variable domain DTGVSQNPRHKITKRGQNVTFRCDPISEHNRLYWYRQTLGQGPEFLTYFQNEAQLEKSRLLSDRFSAERPKGSFSTLEIQRTEQGDSAMYLCASSFRGTGQEKLFFGSGTQLSVL.

In DNA, the CDR3 is TGTGCCAGTAGTTCCCGGGACAGGGGGCTTGGGCAGCCCCAGCATTTT. Protein: CASSSRDRGLGQPQHF. V usage is TRBV19 and J usage is TRBJ1-5, with 12 bases identical to TRBD1. Per the germline V gene, CDR1 is LNHDA and CDR2 is SQIVND (reference sequence). The CDR3 runs to 16 residues. Unmatched junction bases numbered 9, after V lost 5 bases and J lost 7 bases.

This clone was picked up one time. The chain links TRBV15 to TRBJ1-1; D remains ambiguous. Germline-derived CDR1 and CDR2 are LNHNV and YYDKDF (reference sequence). The ends were cut back, 0 bases at V and 11 bases at J, with 13 bases in the middle. This CDR3 contains 13 residues. The DNA of the CDR3 is TGTGCCACCAGCAGAGAAGAGTTGGCAAGGGCTTTCTTT. As protein: CATSREELARAFF.

This chain uses TRBV7-2 with TRBJ1-2; D is unclear. The CDR3 spans 14 residues. Trimming left V 5 bases short and J 8 bases short, with 18 bases between. Per germline, CDR1 SGHTA and CDR2 FQGNSA. For the CDR3, the DNA is TGTGCCAGCAGCACCGGGCCCAAAAGAGGGGGCTACACCTTC. This translates into CASSTGPKRGGYTF.

With respect to this clone: One end of the junction varies from germline; a read error may be responsible. The V and J genes are TRBV4-2 and TRBJ2-7; D remains ambiguous. This CDR3 region has 13 residues. CDR1 is LGHNA and CDR2 is YNFKEQ in the germline V gene. CDR3 in amino acids: CASSPSDGLILAF. The DNA of the CDR3 is TGTGCCAGCAGCCCGTCGGACGGGCTCATATTAGCTTTC.